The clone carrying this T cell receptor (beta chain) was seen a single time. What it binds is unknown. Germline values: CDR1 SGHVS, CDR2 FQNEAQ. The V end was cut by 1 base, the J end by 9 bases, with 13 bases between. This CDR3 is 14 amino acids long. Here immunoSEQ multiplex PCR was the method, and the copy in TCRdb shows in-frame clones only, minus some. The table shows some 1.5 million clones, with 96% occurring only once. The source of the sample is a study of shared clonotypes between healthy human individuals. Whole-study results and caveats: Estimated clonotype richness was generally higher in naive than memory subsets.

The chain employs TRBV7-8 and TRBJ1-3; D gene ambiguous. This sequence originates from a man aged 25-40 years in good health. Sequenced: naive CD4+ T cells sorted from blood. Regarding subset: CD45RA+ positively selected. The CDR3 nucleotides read TGTGCCAGCAGCTTAGGCACGGCCCTGCCCACCATATATTTT. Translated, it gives CASSLGTALPTIYF.